Here is one TCR beta chain with its context. There is no known antigen for this receptor. Base quality data are lacking; no much larger clone is found one base away. Enrolling through a virtual design, the prospective study's participants ranged in age from about 18 to 89 years and lived across some 22 United States geographic areas. In the prospective study, participants were assigned to cohorts based on the clinical history participants reported in a screening survey and a study questionnaire. Recovered participants in ImmuneRACE Cohort 3 were defined as having two consecutive negative NP/OP PCR tests, clearance from a healthcare professional, or resolution of symptoms. In the prospective study, mobile phlebotomists collected whole blood, serum and a nasopharyngeal or oropharyngeal swab from each participant. Prospective study participants could optionally give additional blood draws and questionnaires over an approximately 2-month period. Before DNA extraction, prospective study blood samples were shipped either frozen or at room temperature.

This specimen comes from a study of blood T cell repertoires in COVID-19 (dated by TCRdb to the early 2020s). For context, the study as a whole: Samples covering the acute and convalescent phases of COVID-19 were provided by collaborators in the United States, Italy and Spain. The repertoires were made available in a free public database intended to serve as a resource for research on the immune response to SARS-CoV-2. The prospective study material was composed of cDNA or gDNA derived from T cells, B-cell-depleted T cells, or PBMCs. Nearly every sample came with metadata listing a de-identified subject ID, COVID-19 status, age in years and sex. Where HLA class I and class II types were available, the types were taken from metadata supplied by the sample provider, not from assay-based typing. The samples were drawn from the first 160 participants of the ongoing ImmuneRACE study and from roughly 1,300 subjects provided by 6 global collaborators. Subjects who had been exposed to COVID-19, were actively infected with it, or had recovered from it provided the deeply sampled blood TCRbeta repertoires that made up the dataset.

From cysteine to phenylalanine, the CDR3 is 12 amino acids long. Just the 36-base CDR3 DNA is kept, in frame starting at base 1. The germline V gene yields SGHAT for CDR1 and FQNNGV for CDR2. The junction carries 9 bases between V and J, which are trimmed by 5 bases and 5 bases respectively. TCRbeta CDR3 regions were amplified from genomic DNA by means of the immunoSEQ Assay, a bias-controlled multiplex PCR. The source study handled its data this way. The number of nucleated cells in each sample was estimated by amplification of reference gene primers within the assay. Sequence reads were collapsed and filtered to measure the absolute abundance of every unique TCRbeta CDR3 rearrangement. For each sample, productive Simpson clonality was calculated as the square root of Simpson's diversity index across productive rearrangements. TCRdb took over this immuneACCESS table, retaining in-frame rearrangements with V and J assigned. Such tables are incomplete; in checked studies, under half of the missing clones stem from an unresolved V gene, and the remainder is unexplained. V and J calls and clone size are those listed in that table; D and trimming were worked out from the DNA. The sample table records 400,000 to 450,000 clones; about 90% of these occur just once. In total, the top ten clones hold approximately 0.65% of the sample.

Paper-wide results and their limitations: The amount of clinical and demographic metadata varied by source and participant and was provided uncurated.

The sequenced sample consisted of PBMCs or T cells enriched from blood (not recorded which). This sequence originates from a young man who had recovered from COVID-19. The sequence joins TRBV11-2 to TRBJ1-2; possibly the D gene is TRBD1, per 5 matching bases. The CDR3 sequence is CASSGGTYGYTF. The DNA sequence is TGTGCCAGCAGCGGAGGGACTTATGGCTACACCTTC.